This T cell receptor beta chain originates from a study of T cell clonality in common variable immunodeficiency. Method: immunoSEQ multiplex PCR; TCRdb's copy keeps in-frame clones and lacks some. The sample contains under 45,000 clones, none occurring once; approximately 4% lies in the top ten. The V gene lost 0 bases and the J gene lost 2 bases, with 8 bases spanning the gap. This CDR3 is built from 14 residues. Germline loops: CDR1 SGHVS, CDR2 FNYEAQ. This clone was detected many times. Its antigen is still unknown. From the germline J gene comes the end of the CDR3, since the read stops 3 residues before it. Donors gave roughly 5 to 8.5 ml heparinized peripheral whole blood. Regarding the study as a whole: The cause of increased CVID clonality remains unclear without subpopulation sequencing.

Sequenced material: peripheral blood mononuclear cells. The chain links TRBV7-6 to TRBJ2-7, with D hard to call. The TCR sequence derives from a person between 18 and 75 years old in good health. CDR3 residues: CASSLAQGPYEQYF. The DNA read from the CDR3 is TGTGCCAGCAGCTTAGCGCAAGGTCCCTACGAG.